This passage covers 22 T cell receptor beta chains from one sample sequenced in a study of T-cell memory formation after mild COVID-19. TCRdb re-called the 5' RACE reads through MiXCR, storing one row per CDR3 protein. The data show roughly 80,000 distinct CDR3 sequences, with nearly 25% seen just once and roughly 40% held by the top ten. Sequencing was done on a sample of PBMCs or a T cell subset sorted from them (not recorded which). These receptor sequences come from a man aged 18 to 35 who had mild COVID-19 (a few samples of this study predate the infection). Cell type and time point are not known.

Only a few counts were recorded for this clonotype. V gene TRBV15 combines with J gene TRBJ2-6, with D uncertain. This CDR3 spans 17 amino acids. Germline V gene sequence: CDR1 LNHNV, CDR2 YYDKDF (reference sequence). Trimming took 0 bases from V and 0 from J, leaving 9 bases between them. For the CDR3, the DNA is TGTGCCACCAGCAGAGATCCTCGGAGCTCTGGGGCCAACGTCCTGACTTTC. Amino acids: CATSRDPRSSGANVLTF.

This clonotype was seen only a few times. The gene calls are TRBV12-3 or TRBV12-4 and TRBJ1-5, with D possibly matching TRBD1 (5 bases). The V and J ends lost 5 bases and 7 bases respectively, with 18 bases between them. The CDR3 sequence is 15 residues long. The CDR3 DNA follows: TGTGCCAGCAGTCATCCCGATCAGGGCGGCCAGCCCCAGCATTTT. This sequence encodes CASSHPDQGGQPQHF.

This clonotype showed up many times. The CDR3 loop reads CASSLGGASTDTQYF. The CDR3 DNA follows: TGTGCCAGCAGTTTAGGGGGGGCTAGCACAGATACGCAGTATTTT. The rearrangement uses TRBV6-1 and TRBJ2-3; tentative D call: TRBD2 (7 bases). Germline V CDR1 and CDR2: MNHNS, SASEGT. This CDR3 has 15 amino acids. Trimming shortened V by 5 bases and J by 0 bases, and 12 bases separated the two germline ends.

The chain links TRBV27 to TRBJ2-7; perhaps TRBD2 as D (6 bases). CDR3 size: 15 residues. The ends were cut back, 0 bases at V and 1 base at J, with 10 bases in the middle. The germline V gene has CDR1 MNHEY and CDR2 SMNVEV (reference sequence). The CDR3 is CASSLSPEGSYEQYF. The CDR3 DNA reads TGTGCCAGCAGTTTATCGCCGGAGGGGTCCTACGAGCAGTACTTC.

This clonotype was found a few times. This rearrangement joins TRBV5-5 to TRBJ1-5; 7 bases align to TRBD1. V lost 1 base to trimming and J lost 8 bases; unmatched junction nucleotides: 15. This CDR3 region has 17 residues. CDR1 is SGHKS, CDR2 YYEKEE, per germline (reference sequence). CDR3 coding DNA: TGTGCCAGCAGCTTGCGCCGACTCGGACAGGCCTTGAAGCCCCAGCATTTT. The encoded protein is CASSLRRLGQALKPQHF.

The J gene is TRBJ2-6, the V gene TRBV15; tentatively, D is TRBD1 (6 bases). The length of the CDR3 is 19 residues. Between the trimmed V and J ends, which lost 3 bases and 0 bases, there was a span of 18 bases. CDR1 is LNHNV, CDR2 YYDKDF, per germline (reference sequence). CDR3 protein: CATSSPVGTIHSGANVLTF. CDR3 nucleotides: TGTGCCACCAGCAGCCCCGTTGGGACAATTCACTCTGGGGCCAACGTCCTGACTTTC.

The chain joins TRBV25-1 to TRBJ1-2; D might be TRBD1 (6 bases). Trimming pared 1 base from V and 3 bases from J, leaving 15 bases between. CDR3 length: 16 residues. Germline values: CDR1 MGHDK, CDR2 SYGVNS. This chain's CDR3 is CASSEWRVGGDYGYTF. The DNA for the CDR3 is TGTGCCAGCAGTGAATGGAGGGTTGGGGGCGACTATGGCTACACCTTC.

The chain recombines TRBV7-6 with TRBJ2-3, with TRBD1 as a possible D gene (5 bases). V dropped 1 base and J dropped 2 bases, with 10 bases sitting between them. Germline CDR1 and CDR2: SGHVS and FNYEAQ. The CDR3 has 15 residues. In DNA, the CDR3 is TGTGCCAGCAGCTTAGAGACAGCAGACACAGATACGCAGTATTTT. Translating gives CASSLETADTDTQYF.

The rearrangement links TRBV2 to TRBJ2-7; the D is unclear. The ends were cut back, 3 bases at V and 3 bases at J, with 6 bases in the middle. The CDR3 runs 12 residues. CDR1 is SNHLY and CDR2 is FYNNEI in the germline V gene. In nucleotides, the CDR3 is TGTGCCAGCAGTGAGGTAGACTACGAGCAGTACTTC. Translating gives CASSEVDYEQYF. Complete variable domain (other parts from reference TRBV2 and TRBJ2-7): EPEVTQTPSHQVTQMGQEVILRCVPISNHLYFYWYRQILGQKVEFLVSFYNNEISEKSEIFDDQFSVERPDGSNFTLKIRSTKLEDSAMYFCASSEVDYEQYFGPGTRLTVT.

V is TRBV6-4 and J is TRBJ2-1; D gene unclear. This CDR3 contains 15 residues. V was shortened by 10 bases and J by 2 bases, with 18 bases between the two germline ends. The V gene's germline CDR1 is MRHNA and CDR2 SNTAGT. In nucleotides, the CDR3 is TGTGCCACGTCCCGCTCCACAGAGCCCTACAATGAGCAGTTCTTC. Its translation is CATSRSTEPYNEQFF.

The rearrangement joins TRBV7-2 to TRBJ1-2; D possibly corresponds to TRBD1 (5 bases). Trimming removed 1 base at V and 2 bases at J, with 14 bases between. CDR1 SGHTA and CDR2 FQGNSA come from the germline V gene. The CDR3 runs 16 residues. The CDR3 region has the DNA TGTGCCAGCAGCTTAGACGGTGGCAGGGTAAACTATGGCTACACCTTC. Protein product: CASSLDGGRVNYGYTF.

The V call is TRBV6-5, the J call TRBJ2-4; tentative D call: TRBD1 (7 bases). Trimming removed 5 bases from V and 7 bases from J, with 9 bases in between. This CDR3 spans 12 amino acids. Germline V gene lookup returns CDR1 MNHEY and CDR2 SVGAGI. The CDR3 DNA reads as TGTGCCAGCAGTCCAGGGGGGAACATTCAGTACTTC. This sequence encodes CASSPGGNIQYF.

This clonotype showed up just once. The chain combines TRBV4-2 with TRBJ1-2; 7 bases match TRBD1. V lost 0 bases, J lost 7 bases, and 11 bases stayed unmatched. This CDR3 has 16 amino acids. CDR1 is LGHNA and CDR2 is YNFKEQ in the germline V gene. The CDR3 spells CASSQDREGALRGYTF. Here the CDR3 DNA reads TGTGCCAGCAGCCAAGATAGAGAGGGGGCACTTCGTGGCTACACCTTC.

CDR3 amino acids: CASSGEVPGMSSYEQYF. The CDR3, as DNA: TGTGCCAGCAGCGGGGAGGTACCGGGGATGAGCTCCTACGAGCAGTACTTC. The chain recombines TRBV5-6 with TRBJ2-7; possible D gene TRBD2, 6 bases. This CDR3 is 17 amino acids long. Trimming stripped 4 bases from V and 0 bases from J, with 20 bases between. CDR1 and CDR2 from the germline V gene are SGHDT and YYEEEE.

The chain carries TRBV12-3 or TRBV12-4 and TRBJ1-5; D remains ambiguous. The V and J ends lost 3 bases and 5 bases respectively, with 11 bases between them. The CDR3 is 14 amino acids. The CDR3 is CASSFGGRDQPQHF. The CDR3 DNA follows: TGTGCCAGCAGTTTCGGAGGGAGGGATCAGCCCCAGCATTTT.

This chain links TRBV7-9 with TRBJ1-1; 10 bases agree with TRBD1. From germline, CDR1 is SEHNR and CDR2 FQNEAQ (reference sequence). The CDR3 loop spans 18 amino acids. The V gene end was trimmed by 0 bases and the J gene end by 5 bases; junction bases not matched to a gene: 12. The CDR3 coding sequence is TGTGCCAGCAGCTTAGCCGTAAAGGGGGACAGGGGCCGAACTGAAGCTTTCTTT. Its translation: CASSLAVKGDRGRTEAFF.

The sample holds a few counts of this clonotype. The rearrangement uses TRBV12-3 or TRBV12-4 and TRBJ1-1; the D is unclear. This CDR3 contains 14 residues. Trimming pared 5 bases from V and 2 bases from J, leaving 12 bases between. The CDR3 DNA follows: TGTGCCAGCAGTCCCCTCGACCAAAACACTGAAGCTTTCTTT. Its translation is CASSPLDQNTEAFF.

This clonotype was recorded only once. V and J are TRBV9 and TRBJ2-3; D possibly uses TRBD1 or TRBD2 (5 bases each). Germline CDR1 SGDLS, CDR2 YYNGEE. This CDR3 region has 18 residues. Trimming left V 3 bases short and J 0 bases short, with 20 bases between. The CDR3 loop reads CASSAYTGTLASTDTQYF. The CDR3 coding sequence is TGTGCCAGCAGCGCCTATACCGGGACGCTGGCTAGCACAGATACGCAGTATTTT.

This clonotype was found a few times. This chain links TRBV6-5 with TRBJ2-1; 7 bases are shared with TRBD1. Germline values: CDR1 MNHEY, CDR2 SVGAGI. The trim removed 0 bases at V and 4 bases at J, leaving 3 bases unmatched. CDR3 length: 15 amino acids. CDR3 sequence reads: CASSYSAGGYNEQFF. CDR3 coding DNA: TGTGCCAGCAGTTACTCAGCAGGGGGATACAATGAGCAGTTCTTC.

The chain has TRBV7-9 and TRBJ1-1; tentative D call: TRBD1 (5 bases). CDR1 is SEHNR, CDR2 FQNEAQ, per germline (reference sequence). Trimming took 5 bases from V and 1 from J, leaving 8 bases between them. This CDR3 has 13 residues. This chain's CDR3 is CASSVTENTEAFF. The CDR3 DNA is TGTGCCAGCAGCGTGACAGAGAACACTGAAGCTTTCTTT.

The rearrangement links TRBV5-1 to TRBJ2-1, with 9 bases matching TRBD2. Germline V gene lookup returns CDR1 SGHRS and CDR2 YFSETQ. The CDR3 loop spans 22 amino acids. After removal of 0 bases from V and 5 bases from J, the junction contained 24 bases not matched to a gene. The CDR3 region has the DNA TGCGCCAGCAGCTTGGTTTACCTGGACCGTGCGGGGGGGGAAGTTCGGAACAATGAGCAGTTCTTC. It translates to CASSLVYLDRAGGEVRNNEQFF. Drawing the rest from reference TRBV5-1 and TRBJ2-1, the complete variable domain is KAGVTQTPRYLIKTRGQQVTLSCSPISGHRSVSWYQQTPGQGLQFLFEYFSETQRNKGNFPGRFSGRQFSNSRSEMNVSTLELGDSALYLCASSLVYLDRAGGEVRNNEQFFGPGTRLTVL.

This clonotype was observed a few times. The V and J genes are TRBV10-3 and TRBJ1-2; no clear D gene. The V end lost 7 bases, the J end lost 4 bases, and 13 bases lay between the germline ends. The CDR3 runs to 13 residues. Germline CDR1 ENHRY, CDR2 SYGVKD. The CDR3 DNA is TGTGCCATCACCACGGAGGCCGTCTATGGCTACACCTTC. Its translation is CAITTEAVYGYTF.